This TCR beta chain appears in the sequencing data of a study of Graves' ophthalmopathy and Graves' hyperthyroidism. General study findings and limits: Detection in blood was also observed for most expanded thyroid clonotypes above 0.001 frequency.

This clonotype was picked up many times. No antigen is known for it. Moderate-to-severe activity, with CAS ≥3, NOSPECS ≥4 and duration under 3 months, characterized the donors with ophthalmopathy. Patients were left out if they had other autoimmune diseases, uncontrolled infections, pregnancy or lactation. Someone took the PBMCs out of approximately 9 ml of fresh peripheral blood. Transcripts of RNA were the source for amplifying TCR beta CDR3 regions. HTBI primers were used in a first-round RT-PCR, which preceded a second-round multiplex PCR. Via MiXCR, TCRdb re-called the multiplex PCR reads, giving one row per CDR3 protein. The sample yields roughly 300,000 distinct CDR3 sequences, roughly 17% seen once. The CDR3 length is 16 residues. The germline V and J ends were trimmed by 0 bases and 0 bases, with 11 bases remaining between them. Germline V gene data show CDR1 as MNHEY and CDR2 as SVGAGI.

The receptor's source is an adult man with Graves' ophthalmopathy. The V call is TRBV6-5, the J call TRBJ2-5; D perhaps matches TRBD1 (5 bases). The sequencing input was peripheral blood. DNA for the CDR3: TGTGCCAGCAGTTACTCTGGACACCGGTACCAAGAGACCCAGTACTTC. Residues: CASSYSGHRYQETQYF.